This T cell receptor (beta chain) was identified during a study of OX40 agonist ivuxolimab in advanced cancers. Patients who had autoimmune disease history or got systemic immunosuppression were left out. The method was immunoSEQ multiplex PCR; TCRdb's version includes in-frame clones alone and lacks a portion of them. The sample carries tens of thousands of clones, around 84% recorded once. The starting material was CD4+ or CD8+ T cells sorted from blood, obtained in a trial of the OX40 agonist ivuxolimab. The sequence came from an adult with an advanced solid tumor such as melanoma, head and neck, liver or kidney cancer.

CDR3 loop: CASITGGGTEAFF. CDR3 bases: TGTGCCAGCATAACAGGGGGGGGGACTGAAGCTTTCTTT. This chain connects TRBV6-1 to TRBJ1-1; 8 bases align to TRBD1. The CDR3 has 13 amino acids. Germline lookup yields CDR1 MNHNS and CDR2 SASEGT. V trimming: 7 bases; J trimming: 5 bases; junction bases outside the gene matches: 6.